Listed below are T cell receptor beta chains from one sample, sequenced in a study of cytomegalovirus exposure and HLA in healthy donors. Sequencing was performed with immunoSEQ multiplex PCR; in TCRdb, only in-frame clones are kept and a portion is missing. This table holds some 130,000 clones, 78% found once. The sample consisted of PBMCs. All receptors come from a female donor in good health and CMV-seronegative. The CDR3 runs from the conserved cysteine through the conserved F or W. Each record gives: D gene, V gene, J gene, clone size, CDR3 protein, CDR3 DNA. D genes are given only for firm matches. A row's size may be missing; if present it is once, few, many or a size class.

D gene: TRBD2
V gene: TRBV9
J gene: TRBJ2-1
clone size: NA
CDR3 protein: CASSGLSPGLEIEQFF
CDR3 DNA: TGTGCCAGCAGCGGCCTATCGCCGGGACTAGAAATCGAGCAGTTCTTC

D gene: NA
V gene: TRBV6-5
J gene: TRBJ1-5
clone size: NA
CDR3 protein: CASLGQRGQPQHF
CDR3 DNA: TGTGCCAGCCTTGGACAGCGGGGTCAGCCCCAGCATTTT

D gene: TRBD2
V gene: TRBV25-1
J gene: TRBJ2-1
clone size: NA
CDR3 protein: CASSPRGGGYNEQFF
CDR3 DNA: TGTGCCAGCAGTCCGAGAGGCGGGGGCTACAATGAGCAGTTCTTC

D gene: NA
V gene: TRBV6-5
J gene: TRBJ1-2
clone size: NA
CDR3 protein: CASSYSPGVTNYGYTF
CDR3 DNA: TGTGCCAGCAGTTACTCGCCCGGGGTTACTAACTATGGCTACACCTTC

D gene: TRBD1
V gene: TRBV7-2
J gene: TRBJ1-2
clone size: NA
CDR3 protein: CASSFRQGSGYTF
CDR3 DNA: TGTGCCAGCAGCTTCCGACAGGGGAGCGGCTACACCTTC

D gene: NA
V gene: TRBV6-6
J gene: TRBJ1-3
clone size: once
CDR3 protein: CASHKEGSTGNTIYF
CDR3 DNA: TGTGCCAGTCATAAAGAGGGATCCACAGGGAACACCATATATTTT

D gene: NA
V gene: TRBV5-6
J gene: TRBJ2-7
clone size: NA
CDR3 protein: CASSLDRIGFYF
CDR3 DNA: TGTGCCAGCAGCTTGGACCGGATCGGGTTTTACTTC

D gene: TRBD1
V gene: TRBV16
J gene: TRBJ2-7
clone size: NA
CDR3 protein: CASSPWDRGYEQYF
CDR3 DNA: TGTGCCAGCAGCCCTTGGGACAGGGGCTACGAGCAGTACTTC

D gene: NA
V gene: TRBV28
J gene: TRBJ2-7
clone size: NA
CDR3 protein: CASRRIGDSYEQYF
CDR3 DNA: TGTGCCAGCAGACGGATAGGAGACTCCTACGAGCAGTACTTC

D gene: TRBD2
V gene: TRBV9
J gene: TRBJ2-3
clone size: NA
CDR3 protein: CASSGSGSSTDTQYF
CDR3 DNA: TGTGCCAGCAGCGGTAGCGGGTCTAGCACAGATACGCAGTATTTT

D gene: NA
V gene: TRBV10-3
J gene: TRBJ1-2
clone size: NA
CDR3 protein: CAISVDREGYTF
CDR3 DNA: TGTGCCATCAGTGTCGACAGAGAGGGCTACACCTTC

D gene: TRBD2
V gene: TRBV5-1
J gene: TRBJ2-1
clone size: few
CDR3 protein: CASSLVTSGTHEQFF
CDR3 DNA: TGCGCCAGCAGCTTGGTTACTAGCGGGACACATGAGCAGTTCTTC

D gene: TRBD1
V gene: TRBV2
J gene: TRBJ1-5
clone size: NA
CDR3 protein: CASSSGQGSQPQHF
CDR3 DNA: TGTGCCAGCAGTTCGGGACAGGGGAGTCAGCCCCAGCATTTT

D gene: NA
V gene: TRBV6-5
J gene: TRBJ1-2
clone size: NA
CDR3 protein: CASSEAAYGYTF
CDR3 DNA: TGTGCCAGCAGTGAGGCAGCTTATGGCTACACCTTC

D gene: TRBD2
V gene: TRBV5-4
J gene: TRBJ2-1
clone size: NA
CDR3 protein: CASSFSGSSYNEQFF
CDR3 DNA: TGTGCCAGCAGCTTTAGCGGGAGCTCCTACAATGAGCAGTTCTTC

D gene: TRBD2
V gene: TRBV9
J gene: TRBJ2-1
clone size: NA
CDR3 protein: CASSVASSSGHNEQFF
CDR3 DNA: TGTGCCAGCAGCGTAGCATCATCTAGCGGACACAATGAGCAGTTCTTC